The sample holds a few counts of the clone carrying this TCR beta chain. The target antigen is unknown. These data belong to a study of T-cell reconstitution after alpha-beta-depleted transplantation in children. Study-wide points: T-cell counts and diversity at one year post-transplant came mainly from newly produced T cells. Some patients showed high day-60 TCRbeta diversity, which derived from surviving recipient T cells and thymic progenitors. Two months or so post-transplant, alpha-beta T cells reportedly derived from several hundred expanded graft clones.

Unique molecular identifiers tagged the TCRbeta library. From the PCR reads, TCRdb called clonotypes with MiXCR, one entry per CDR3 protein. The sample yields around 78,000 distinct CDR3 sequences, approximately 14% seen once. This CDR3 spans 16 amino acids. From germline, CDR1 is SGHTA and CDR2 FQGNSA. Trimming left V 6 bases short and J 0 bases short, with 16 bases between. J is TRBJ2-3 and V is TRBV7-2; a possible D gene is TRBD2 (5 bases). This TCR came from a male patient aged 2-9 years who had a stem cell transplant for acute lymphoblastic leukemia, so the T cells may come from the graft donor. The sample here was PBMCs, mostly from graft donor cells, taken 180 days after TCRalphabeta/CD19-depleted stem cell transplant. The CDR3 nucleotides are TGTGCCAGCAGGGCAGACCGCGGGTATAGCACAGATACGCAGTATTTT. It codes for CASRADRGYSTDTQYF.